This T cell receptor beta chain was sequenced during a study of STAT5B mutations in CD4+ large granular lymphocyte leukemia. Findings and caveats of the study: 8/27 top patient clones versus 2/35 control clones were TRBV06-family. Main leukemic clonotypes were patient-specific, but roughly 26% appeared at low frequency elsewhere.

This clone was counted once. Its target is not known. Losses at the gene ends were 6 bases for V and 5 bases for J; bases not matched to a gene: 6. The CDR3 has 13 amino acids. The germline CDR1 and CDR2 sequences are SQVTM and ANQGSEA. The survey-level immunoSEQ assay was used. In the original workflow: The detection floor for productive clonotype frequency was 2.59 x 10-5. Produced via immunoSEQ multiplex PCR; TCRdb's table is partial and in-frame only. V, J and clone size reflect that table, while D and trimming were determined from the DNA. Among tens of thousands of clones, over 70% were seen once, and the ten largest hold about 1.1%.

Sequences were obtained from CD4+ T cells from blood buffy coats. The receptor was isolated from a human donor in good health. This chain connects TRBV29-1 to TRBJ1-2; 10 positions match TRBD1. The CDR3 DNA sequence: TGCAGCGTGGTTGACAGGGGGCTATATGGCTACACCTTC. It encodes CSVVDRGLYGYTF. The full variable domain, completed using reference TRBV29-1 and TRBJ1-2, is SAVISQKPSRDICQRGTSLTIQCQVDSQVTMMFWYRQQPGQSLTLIATANQGSEATYESGFVIDKFPISRPNLTFSTLTVSNMSPEDSSIYLCSVVDRGLYGYTFGSGTRLTVV.